Below are 4 T cell receptor beta chains sequenced from a single sample in a study of T cell repertoires in cytomegalovirus infection. TCRdb reprocessed the reads with MiXCR, giving one entry per CDR3 protein. The sample records about 740,000 distinct CDR3 sequences, 35% to 45% being singletons. Sequenced: PBMCs. Source of these receptors: a human donor in good health (CMV status not recorded). Some clones in this sample may be carry-over from other donors' samples.

The chain couples TRBV11-1 to TRBJ2-3, with 9 bases identical to TRBD1. Losses at the gene ends were 4 bases for V and 5 bases for J; bases not matched to a gene: 10. Germline-derived CDR1 and CDR2 are SGHAT and FQDESV (reference sequence). The CDR3 length is 16 residues. The CDR3 is CASSYQQGAEEDTQYF. The CDR3 DNA is TGTGCCAGCAGCTACCAACAGGGGGCGGAGGAAGATACGCAGTATTTT.

This clonotype was counted between two and nine times. The chain combines TRBV10-3 with TRBJ1-2; D is perhaps TRBD1 (6 bases). Germline V gene lookup returns CDR1 ENHRY and CDR2 SYGVKD. V dropped 0 bases and J dropped 6 bases, with 8 bases sitting between them. This CDR3 is built from 13 residues. The CDR3 loop is CAISESWTDGYTF. In DNA form, the CDR3 reads TGTGCCATCAGTGAGTCATGGACAGATGGCTACACCTTC.

This rearrangement joins TRBV19 to TRBJ2-7, with 7 positions matching TRBD2. CDR1 LNHDA and CDR2 SQIVND come from the germline V gene (reference sequence). The CDR3 totals 15 residues. V gave up 3 bases and J gave up 3 bases; unmatched junction bases: 8. In nucleotides, the CDR3 is TGTGCCAGTAGTATGGGTAGCGGGCCGAACTACGAGCAGTACTTC. As protein: CASSMGSGPNYEQYF.

The chain links TRBV29-1 to TRBJ2-2, with 8 nucleotides matching TRBD1. V shed 4 bases, J shed 5 bases, and the junction held 3 bases outside the gene matches. Germline-derived CDR1 and CDR2 are SQVTM and ANQGSEA. The CDR3 extends over 13 amino acids. The CDR3 sequence is CSVAGGATGELFF. CDR3 sequence (DNA): TGCAGCGTTGCAGGGGGCGCGACCGGGGAGCTGTTTTTT.